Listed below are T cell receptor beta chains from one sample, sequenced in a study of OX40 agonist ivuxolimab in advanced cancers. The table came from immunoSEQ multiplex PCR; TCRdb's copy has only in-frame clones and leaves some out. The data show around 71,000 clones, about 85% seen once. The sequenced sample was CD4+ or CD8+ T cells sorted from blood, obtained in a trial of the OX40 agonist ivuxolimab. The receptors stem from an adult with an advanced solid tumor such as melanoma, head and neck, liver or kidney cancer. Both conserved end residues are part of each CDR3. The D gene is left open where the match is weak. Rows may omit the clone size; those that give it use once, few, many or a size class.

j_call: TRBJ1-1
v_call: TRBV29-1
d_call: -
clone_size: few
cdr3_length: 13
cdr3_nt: TGCAGCGTTGTAGGCCAGGCGTACACTGAAGCTTTCTTT
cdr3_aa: CSVVGQAYTEAFF

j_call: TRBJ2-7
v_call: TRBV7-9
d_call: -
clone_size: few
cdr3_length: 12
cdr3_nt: TGTGCCAGCAGCTCAGGCTTTAGCGAGCAGTACTTC
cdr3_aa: CASSSGFSEQYF

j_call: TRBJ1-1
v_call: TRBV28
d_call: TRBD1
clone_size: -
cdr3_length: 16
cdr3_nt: TGTGCCAGTTTGCTTCTCCCGGGACAGGGGACCCATGAAGCTTTCTTT
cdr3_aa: CASLLLPGQGTHEAFF

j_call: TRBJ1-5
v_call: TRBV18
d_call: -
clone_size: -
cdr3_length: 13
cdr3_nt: TGTGCCAGCTCACCAGGTAGCAATCAGCCCCAGCATTTT
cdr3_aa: CASSPGSNQPQHF

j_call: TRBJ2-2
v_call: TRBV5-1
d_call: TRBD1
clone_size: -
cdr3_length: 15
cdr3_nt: TGCGCCAGCAGCCTGGGGACAGCGAACACCGGGGAGCTGTTTTTT
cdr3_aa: CASSLGTANTGELFF

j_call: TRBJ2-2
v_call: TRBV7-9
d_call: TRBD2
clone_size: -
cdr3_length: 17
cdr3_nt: TGTGCCGGATCCGGGGTAGCGGGAGGGTCCGACACCGGGGAGCTGTTTTTT
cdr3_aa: CAGSGVAGGSDTGELFF

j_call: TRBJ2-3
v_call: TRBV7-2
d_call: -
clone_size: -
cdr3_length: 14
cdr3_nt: TGTGCCAGCAGCTTAGGGGTGAGCACAGATACGCAGTATTTT
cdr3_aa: CASSLGVSTDTQYF

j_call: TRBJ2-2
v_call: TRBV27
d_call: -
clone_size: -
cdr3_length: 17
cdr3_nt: TGTGCCAGCAGCCCCGCGGACCACACAACGAACACCGGGGAGCTGTTTTTT
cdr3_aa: CASSPADHTTNTGELFF

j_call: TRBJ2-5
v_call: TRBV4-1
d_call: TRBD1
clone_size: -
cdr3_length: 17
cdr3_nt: TGCGCCAGCAGCCAAGATCGGGCAGGGGGATCACAAGAGACCCAGTACTTC
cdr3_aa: CASSQDRAGGSQETQYF

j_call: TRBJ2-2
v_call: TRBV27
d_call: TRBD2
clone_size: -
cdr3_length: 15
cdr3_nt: TGTGCCAGCAGATCGAGCGGGAGGTCGGGCGGGGAGCTGTTTTTT
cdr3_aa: CASRSSGRSGGELFF

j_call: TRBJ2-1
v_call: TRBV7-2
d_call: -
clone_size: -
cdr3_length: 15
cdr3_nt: TGTGCCAGCAGCTTCGGCCTCCGTTCCTACAATGAGCAGTTCTTC
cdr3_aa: CASSFGLRSYNEQFF

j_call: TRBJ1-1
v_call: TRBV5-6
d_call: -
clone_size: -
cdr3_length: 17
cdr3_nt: TGTGCCAGCAGCTTGATACTGGGGGGGAGGATGAACACTGAAGCTTTCTTT
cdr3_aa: CASSLILGGRMNTEAFF

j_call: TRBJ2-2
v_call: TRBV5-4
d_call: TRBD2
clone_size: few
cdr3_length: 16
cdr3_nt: TGTGCCAGCAGCTTGGGGTTTAGCGGGAGCACCGGGGAGCTGTTTTTT
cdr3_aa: CASSLGFSGSTGELFF

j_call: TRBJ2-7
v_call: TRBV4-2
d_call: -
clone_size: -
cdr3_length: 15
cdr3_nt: TGTGCCAGCAGCCAAGATCCGACTGATAACTACGAGCAGTACTTC
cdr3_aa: CASSQDPTDNYEQYF

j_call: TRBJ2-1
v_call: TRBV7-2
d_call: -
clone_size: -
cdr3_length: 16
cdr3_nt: TGTGCCAGCAGCGCTTCCTCGGCGAGCTCCTACAATGAGCAGTTCTTC
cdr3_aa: CASSASSASSYNEQFF

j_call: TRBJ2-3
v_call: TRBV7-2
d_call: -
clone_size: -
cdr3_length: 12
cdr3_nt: TGTGCCAGCAACAGTATACGAGATACGCAGTATTTT
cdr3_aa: CASNSIRDTQYF

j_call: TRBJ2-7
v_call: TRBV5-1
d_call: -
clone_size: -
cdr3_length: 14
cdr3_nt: TGCGCCAGCAGCTTGACCGGACAGACCTACGAGCAGTACTTC
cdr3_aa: CASSLTGQTYEQYF

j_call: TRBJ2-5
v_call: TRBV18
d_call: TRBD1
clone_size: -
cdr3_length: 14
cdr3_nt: TGTGCCAGCTCACCAGGGACAGACGGGGAGACCCAGTACTTC
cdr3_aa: CASSPGTDGETQYF

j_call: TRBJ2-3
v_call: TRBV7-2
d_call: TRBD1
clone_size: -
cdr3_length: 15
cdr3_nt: TGTGCCAGCAGCTTAGAAGGGACAGGGACAGATACGCAGTATTTT
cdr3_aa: CASSLEGTGTDTQYF

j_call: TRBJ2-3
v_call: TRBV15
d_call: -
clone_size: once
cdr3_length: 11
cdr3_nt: TGTGCAGACAACTTCACAGATACGCAGTATTTT
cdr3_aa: CADNFTDTQYF

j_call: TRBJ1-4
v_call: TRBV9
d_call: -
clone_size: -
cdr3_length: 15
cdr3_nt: TGTGCCAGCAGCGTAGGGTCAGGGTCGGCTGAAAAACTGTTTTTT
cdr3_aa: CASSVGSGSAEKLFF

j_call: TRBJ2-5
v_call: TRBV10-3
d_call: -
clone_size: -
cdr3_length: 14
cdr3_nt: TGTGCCATCAGTGATGGTCGAGCGGGAGAGACCCAGTACTTC
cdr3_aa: CAISDGRAGETQYF

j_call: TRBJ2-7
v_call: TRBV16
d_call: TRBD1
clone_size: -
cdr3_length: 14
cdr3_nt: TGTGCCAGCAGCCAACGGACAGGACCATACGAGCAGTACTTC
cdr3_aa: CASSQRTGPYEQYF

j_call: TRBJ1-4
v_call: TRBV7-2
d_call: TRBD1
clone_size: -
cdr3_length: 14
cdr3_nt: TGTGCCAGCAGCCTGGACAGGGGGAACGAAAAACTGTTTTTT
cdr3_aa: CASSLDRGNEKLFF

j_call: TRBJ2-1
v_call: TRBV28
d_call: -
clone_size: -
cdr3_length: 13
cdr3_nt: TGTGCCAGCCTCGCCCTAGTTGGTTATGAGCAGTTCTTC
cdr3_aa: CASLALVGYEQFF

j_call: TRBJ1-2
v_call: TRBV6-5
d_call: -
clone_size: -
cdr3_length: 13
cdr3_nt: TGTGCCAGCAGTTTCGCCGGGAACTATGGCTACACCTTC
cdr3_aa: CASSFAGNYGYTF

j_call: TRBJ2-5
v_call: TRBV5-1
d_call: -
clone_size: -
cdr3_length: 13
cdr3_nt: TGCGCCAGCAGCCCCCCCGCGGGGGAGACCCAGTACTTC
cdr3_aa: CASSPPAGETQYF

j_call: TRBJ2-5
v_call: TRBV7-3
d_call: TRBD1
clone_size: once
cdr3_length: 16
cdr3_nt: TGTGCCAGCAGCCCAAATACAGGGGCCGGCCAAGAGACCCAGTACTTC
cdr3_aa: CASSPNTGAGQETQYF

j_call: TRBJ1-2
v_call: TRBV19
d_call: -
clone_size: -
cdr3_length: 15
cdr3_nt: TGTGCCAGTAGTATGCTAACAGGGCGACAAGATGGCTACACCTTC
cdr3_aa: CASSMLTGRQDGYTF

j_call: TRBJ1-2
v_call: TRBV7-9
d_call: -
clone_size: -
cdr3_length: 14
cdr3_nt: TGTGCCAGCAGCTTATCCGCAGGGAGCTATGGCTACACCTTC
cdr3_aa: CASSLSAGSYGYTF

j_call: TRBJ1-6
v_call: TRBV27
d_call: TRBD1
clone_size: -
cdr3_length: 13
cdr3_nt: TGTGCCAGCAGTACGACAGGGGGCTCACCCCTCCACTTT
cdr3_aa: CASSTTGGSPLHF

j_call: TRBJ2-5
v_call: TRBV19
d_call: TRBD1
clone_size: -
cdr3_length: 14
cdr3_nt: TGTGCCAGTAGTACCCGGGACAGGGGAGAGACCCAGTACTTC
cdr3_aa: CASSTRDRGETQYF

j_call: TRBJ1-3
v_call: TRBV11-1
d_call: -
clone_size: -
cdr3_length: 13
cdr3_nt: TGTGCCAGCAGCTTACCGGCGGGAAACACCATATATTTT
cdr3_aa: CASSLPAGNTIYF

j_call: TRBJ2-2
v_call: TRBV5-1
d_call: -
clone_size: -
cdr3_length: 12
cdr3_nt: TGCGCCAGCAGTCTAGAGTCCGGGGAGCTGTTTTTT
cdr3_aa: CASSLESGELFF

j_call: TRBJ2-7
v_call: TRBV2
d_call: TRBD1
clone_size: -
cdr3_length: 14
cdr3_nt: TGTGCCAGCAGTGAAATGGGACAGGGGAACGAGCAGTACTTC
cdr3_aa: CASSEMGQGNEQYF

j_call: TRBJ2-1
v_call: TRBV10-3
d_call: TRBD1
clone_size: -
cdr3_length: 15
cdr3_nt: TGTGCCATCAGTTCGCCGGGACAGGGTTACAATGAGCAGTTCTTC
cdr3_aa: CAISSPGQGYNEQFF

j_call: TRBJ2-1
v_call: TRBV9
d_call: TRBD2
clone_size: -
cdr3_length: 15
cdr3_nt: TGTGCCAGCAGCTTGACTAGCGAGGCCTACAATGAGCAGTTCTTC
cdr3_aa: CASSLTSEAYNEQFF

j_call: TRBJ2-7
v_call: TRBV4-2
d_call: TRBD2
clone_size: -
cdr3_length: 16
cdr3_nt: TGTGCCAGCAGCCAGGGAGGACTAGTCCGCTCCTACGAGCAGTACTTC
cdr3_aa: CASSQGGLVRSYEQYF

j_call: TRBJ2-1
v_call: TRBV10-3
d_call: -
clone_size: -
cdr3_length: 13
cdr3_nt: TGTGCCATCAGCGCCGAACAGGGCAATGAGCAGTTCTTC
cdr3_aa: CAISAEQGNEQFF

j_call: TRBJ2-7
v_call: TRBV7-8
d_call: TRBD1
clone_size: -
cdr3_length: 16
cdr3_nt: TGTGCCAGCAGCTCGAACAGGGGCTATAACTCCTACGAGCAGTACTTC
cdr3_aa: CASSSNRGYNSYEQYF

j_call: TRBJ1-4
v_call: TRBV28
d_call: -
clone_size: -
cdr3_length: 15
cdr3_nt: TGTGCCAGCAGGCCTCACATTGCAACTAATGAAAAACTGTTTTTT
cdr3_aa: CASRPHIATNEKLFF

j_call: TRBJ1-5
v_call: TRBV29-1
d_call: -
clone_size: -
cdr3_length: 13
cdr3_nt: TGCAGCGTTGGGAGGCAGTTTAATCAGCCCCAGCATTTT
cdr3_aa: CSVGRQFNQPQHF

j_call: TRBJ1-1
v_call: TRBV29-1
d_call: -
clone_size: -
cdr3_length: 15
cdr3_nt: TGCAGCGTTGCCCTCGTGGGGGGTCTGAACACTGAAGCTTTCTTT
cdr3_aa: CSVALVGGLNTEAFF

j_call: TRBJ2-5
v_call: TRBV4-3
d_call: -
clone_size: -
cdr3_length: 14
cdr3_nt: TGCGCCAGCAGCCAAGTTGTGTGGGAGGAGACCCAGTACTTC
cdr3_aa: CASSQVVWEETQYF

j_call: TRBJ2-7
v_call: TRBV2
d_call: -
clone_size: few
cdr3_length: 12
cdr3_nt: TGTGCCAGCAGGCTGCCGCCCTACGAGCAGTACTTC
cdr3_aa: CASRLPPYEQYF

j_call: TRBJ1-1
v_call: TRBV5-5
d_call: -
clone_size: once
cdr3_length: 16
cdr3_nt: TGTGCCAGCAGCTTGACGATCGGGACGGGAGGGATTGAAGCTTTCTTT
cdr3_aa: CASSLTIGTGGIEAFF

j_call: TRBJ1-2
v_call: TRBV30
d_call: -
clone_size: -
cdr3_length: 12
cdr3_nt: TGTGCCTACTCGGGGGACACCTATGGCTACACCTTC
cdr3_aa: CAYSGDTYGYTF

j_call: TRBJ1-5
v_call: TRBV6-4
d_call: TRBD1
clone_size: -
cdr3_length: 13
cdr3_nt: TGTGCCAGCAGTGAGGCAGGGGGCTCGCCCCAGCATTTT
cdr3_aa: CASSEAGGSPQHF

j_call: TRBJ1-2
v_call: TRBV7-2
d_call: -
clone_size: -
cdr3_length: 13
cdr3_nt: TGTGCCAGCAGCATAACCAGACAGGCTGGCTACACCTTC
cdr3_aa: CASSITRQAGYTF

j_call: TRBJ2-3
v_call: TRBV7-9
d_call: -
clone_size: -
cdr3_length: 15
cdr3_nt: TGTGCCAGCAGCTTAGTTCAGGGTCGCACAGATACGCAGTATTTT
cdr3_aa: CASSLVQGRTDTQYF

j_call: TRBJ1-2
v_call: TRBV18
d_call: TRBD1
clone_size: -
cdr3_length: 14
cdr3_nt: TGTGCCAGCTCACGACCGACAGGGGTCTATGGCTACACCTTC
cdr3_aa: CASSRPTGVYGYTF

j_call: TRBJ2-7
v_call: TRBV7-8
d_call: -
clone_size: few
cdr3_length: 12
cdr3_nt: TGTGCCAGCAGCTTAGAGGCTCTCGAGCAGTACTTC
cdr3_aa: CASSLEALEQYF

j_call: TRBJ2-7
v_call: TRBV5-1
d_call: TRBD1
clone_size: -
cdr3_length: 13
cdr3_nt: TGCGCCAGCAGCCGACAGGGGGCGTACGAGCAGTACTTC
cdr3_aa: CASSRQGAYEQYF

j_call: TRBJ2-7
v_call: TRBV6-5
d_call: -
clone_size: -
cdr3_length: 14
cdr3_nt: TGTGCCAGCAGTTACAACGGAGGCTCCTACGAGCAGTACTTC
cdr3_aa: CASSYNGGSYEQYF